This T cell receptor beta chain was obtained from a study of T cells in localized non-small cell lung cancer (dated by TCRdb to about 2020). Describing the broader study: The study analyzed T cell repertoires of 200 to 250 early-stage NSCLC patients, comparing tumors and uninvolved tumor-adjacent lungs. The cohort was made up of approximately 250 treatment-naive NSCLC patients whose localized lung tumors had been resected. Of the NSCLC patients, 120 to 150 were male and some 97 were female, and the mean age was roughly 61 years.

Regarding this clone: The target of this receptor is not known. No qualities accompany the bases; no much larger clone lies one base away.

The immunoSEQ Assay was used to sequence TCR beta CDR3 regions from DNA. On the authors' methods: To compute T cell density, TCR beta template counts were normalized to usable DNA, which was estimated by amplifying housekeeping genes. The preseqR package was used to estimate richness by extrapolating to 400,000 templates for PBMC samples and to 120,000 templates for tissue samples. Clonality was calculated as one minus Pielou's evenness. Tissue-enriched TCRs were identified by differential abundance testing using productive amino-acid clonotypes, minimum total count 5 and alpha 0.1. Repertoire overlap between compartments was quantified with the Jaccard Index and Morisita Overlap Index. GLIPH grouped TCR beta CDR3s together with public tetramer-defined viral CDR3s, and a viral motif had to include at least three viral sequences and show V-gene enrichment. This immuneACCESS table, as held by TCRdb, lists in-frame sequences with V and J called but not all clones. Of the missing ones, under half trace to an unresolved V gene in checked studies; the others have no known cause. V and J calls and clone size are those listed in that table; D and trimming were worked out from the DNA. In all, the sample holds a few thousand clones, and approximately 30% of those were seen once. The ten largest clones add up to around 27% of the sample.

Uninvolved adjacent lung was obtained at least 2 cm from the tumor margin, and the absence of atypia was confirmed by two independent pathologists. At diagnosis, peripheral blood, uninvolved tumor-adjacent lung and tumor were collected and were preserved as a mix of fresh-frozen and FFPE material. CDR1 and CDR2 were assigned from the germline V gene (reference sequence) as GTSNPN and SVGIG. The trim is 5 bases for V and 0 bases for J, with a gap of 4 bases between the germline ends. The CDR3 spans 11 residues, from the cysteine through the phenylalanine. Here the CDR3 DNA is all that survives: 33 bases in frame from base 1. Broad study findings and their caveats: Longer overall survival was associated with higher blood T cell density, whereas shorter survival was associated with higher adjacent-lung clonality. Because multi-region tumor sequencing was not performed, intratumor heterogeneity could not be ruled out. Uninvolved tumor-adjacent lung showed the highest T cell clonality, higher than tumor, which suggests more focused antigenic responses in the uninvolved tumor-adjacent lung. Because of the exploratory design, TCR variables were selected using unadjusted p-values without false-discovery rate correction. Of the top 100 tumor clones, a median of 57 were detected in paired uninvolved adjacent lung; roughly 26 were also among that lung's top 100.

The receptor chain draws on TRBV30 and TRBJ1-2, with the identity of the D gene unclear. Sequenced here: normal lung tissue next to the tumor, sampled before any cancer treatment. This TCR was sampled from a man aged 35 to 70 with stage I lung adenocarcinoma. Read as DNA, the sequence is TGTGCCTGGGAGGCTAACTATGGCTACACCTTC. Its translation reads: CAWEANYGYTF.